This T cell receptor (beta chain) was observed in a study of cytomegalovirus exposure and HLA in healthy donors (dated by TCRdb to about 2017). Notes on the research overall: An earlier analysis of more than 550 of the donors reported under 300 Gb of sequence data and 117 million unique TCR beta sequences obtained from about 180 million T cells. Across 398 genotyped donors of the cohort, an average of approximately 240,000 unique TCR beta nucleotide sequences per donor were sequenced, and 15% to 20% of those sequences were non-productive. The study was designed to test whether signatures of past pathogen exposure could be identified by cataloging public T cell receptors. The later analysis used no new phenotypic data to find candidate immune exposures, relying instead on TCR beta sequences and their occurrence across donors. Because of strong linkage in the cohort, roughly five DR-DQ haplotypes were treated as single units for association and clustering. In addition to the first cohort of 650 to 800 subjects, a separate validation cohort of around 110 different subjects was used. The genetic ancestry cluster associated with self-reported Caucasian donors included around 76% of the roughly 390 genotyped donors. An earlier analysis of several hundred of the donors applied high-throughput TCR beta sequencing to assess whether each TCR beta V gene segment acted as functional or pseudogenic. Every repertoire in the discovery cohort had been generated on one and the same sequencing platform. To predict cytomegalovirus infection status, the study brought together high-throughput TCR immunosequencing, statistical association of individual TCRs with disease status, and machine learning. Using immunosequencing, the study profiled T cell repertoires from about 650 subjects and related those repertoires to cytomegalovirus serostatus. HLA typing included class I and class II loci at four-digit resolution. A later analysis re-examined previously published TCR beta repertoires from just over 650 donors and added high-resolution HLA genotyping to investigate patterns of TCR occurrence. Typing coverage differed by locus: A, B, C, DRB1 and DQB1 were typed in roughly 620-640 donors, DQA1 in around 500, DPA1 in 600 to 610, and DPB1 in around 440. A later genetic analysis took genome-wide SNP genotypes for about three fifths of the roughly 700 donors and used that subset as a discovery cohort. An early release covering over 500 HLA-typed donors comprised 250 to 350 gigabases of sequencing data and around 86 million unique TCR sequences. Alongside the repertoire data, information on donor age, sex, ethnicity and CMV serostatus was compiled.

The study at large found these results: According to the authors, the approach could potentially be generalized to other disease states and immunological phenotypes. In a later analysis, TCR association rates were found to vary across HLA loci, with the most associated TCRs seen for DRB1 alleles and the fewest for HLA-C alleles. In an earlier analysis of several hundred of the donors, most TCR beta V segments were observed in productive rearrangements about 90% or about 30% of the time, broadly matching IMGT annotations. In vitro tests confirmed that three of the cytomegalovirus-associated TCR beta chains recognize cytomegalovirus antigens. The classifier was reported to diagnose cytomegalovirus status with high specificity and sensitivity in both the original and validation cohorts. Because HLA typing was missing for some donors at each locus, association tests included only the typed subset. Some IMGT-functional V segments, including TRBV6-2 and TRBV6-3, could not be distinguished by the 87-base-pair reads and were therefore excluded. Because counts were too low, fewer than 20 rarely observed V segments, including chromosome 9 orphons, were excluded from the earlier analysis of some 540 of the donors. Immune exposure information for the cohort was limited to CMV serostatus. The cohort was sequenced for TCR beta chains only, and without alpha or paired-chain data the features that could be detected were limited. A group of highly shared sequence variants was considered likely to be a technical artifact of the sequencing pipeline. Linkage disequilibrium might explain the correlated functional status among segregating V segments, but an unknown experimental factor could not be excluded. Compared with equally common non-associated chains, HLA-associated TCR beta chains in a later analysis were more clonally expanded and had lower generation probabilities. Most TCR sequences were seen in very few donors, while some public TCRs were found in many individuals. When HLA alleles, especially DR and DQ, strongly co-occurred, attributing TCR associations to individual alleles was difficult. A total of 150 or so TCR beta chains were listed by the study as associated with cytomegalovirus. A later analysis found that most CMV-associated TCR beta chains appeared HLA-restricted, with HLA associations seemingly driven largely by CMV exposure. Roughly uniform sequencing depth across donors was assumed in presence/absence analyses, although this assumption may not hold. Compared with the roughly 700-donor mean, donors in an Asian-associated ancestry cluster had fewer N-insertions in productive TCRs, according to a later genetic analysis. At a false discovery rate of 0.05, a later analysis linked about 16,000 TCR beta sequences to specific HLA alleles. In a later analysis, several top co-occurrence clusters were reported to appear linked to parvovirus B19, influenza, CMV and Epstein-Barr virus. V-gene and J-gene trimming of TCR beta chains was associated with a missense DCLRE1C variant in a later genetic analysis, and the association was replicated in an independent cohort. A further reported finding was that TCR beta sequences accurately predicted the HLA-A and HLA-B alleles for most subjects in the first cohort.

The cohort consisted of some 670 healthy bone marrow donors. All cohort members were sampled while nominally healthy, although unrecorded immune exposures were likely present. The donor was CMV seropositive and belonged to the group of a few hundred seropositive cohort members. Every donor gave a peripheral blood sample, and the peripheral blood mononuclear cells from that sample were used for TCR beta sequencing. Genomic DNA was extracted from the blood cell samples with the Qiagen DNeasy Blood Extraction Kit. As for this clone: Its antigen is still unknown. No qualities accompany the bases; no much larger clone lies one base away.

The germline V gene gives CDR1 as SGHRS and CDR2 as YFSETQ. From the cysteine up to the phenylalanine, the CDR3 has a length of 15 residues. The kept DNA is CDR3 alone, 45 bases in frame from the first base. Clipping removes 6 bases from V and 2 bases from J, with 4 as the unmatched junction base count. The library came from the immunoSEQ multiplex PCR assay. A mixture of 60 forward primers for TCR Vbeta segments and 13 reverse primers for TCR Jbeta segments was used in the multiplex PCR. A multiplex PCR assay on genomic DNA amplified the CDR3 region of rearranged TCR beta genes. The amplified TCR beta libraries were sequenced on the Illumina HiSeq System as 87-base-pair reads. As for how the authors treated the data: Across the 500 to 700 repertoires, a later analysis counted approximately 75 million unique TCR beta chains, approximately 12 million of which were shared by at least two donors. Raw reads were error-corrected and collapsed into unique sequences with a nearest-neighbor algorithm that merged closely related sequences to remove PCR and sequencing errors. Alignment of CDR3 sequences to IMGT reference sequences was used to assign V, D and J gene segments. For a sequence to be retained, a match of at least six nucleotides was required to both a V gene segment and a J gene segment. Rearrangements were called productive when the CDR3 lacked stop codons and stayed in frame with V and J; all others were non-productive. CDR3 was defined according to IMGT convention as the region running from the second conserved V-encoded cysteine to the conserved J-encoded phenylalanine. The earlier analysis of about 590 of the donors excluded sequences that lacked an unambiguous match to a single V gene segment. In an earlier analysis of roughly 600 of the donors, a V segment was called functional when productive rearrangements were above 56.7%, and segregating when the standard deviation between donors exceeded 5%. A statistical classification framework was developed to diagnose cytomegalovirus status using the catalog of TCR beta chain sequences. In a later analysis, V and J genes were assigned by comparing TCR nucleotide sequences against IMGT/GENE-DB human TR gene sequences. In a later analysis, CDR3 sequences and most-parsimonious VDJ recombination scenarios were assigned using the TCRdist pipeline. A later analysis defined each TCR beta chain by its CDR3 amino acid sequence plus V-gene family, and excluded reads lacking a unique V-gene family. As a way to deal with suspected cross-contamination and a sequencing artifact, a later analysis dropped approximately 590 nucleotide sequences that were highly shared and had low generation probability. For each public chain, a later analysis derived a clonal expansion index from normalized ranks of inferred template counts within each repertoire. In a later analysis, generation probabilities were computed with a VDJ recombination model fitted to out-of-frame rearrangements, and the resulting probabilities were checked against IGoR. In a later analysis, hypergeometric tests were used to score TCR-TCR, TCR-HLA and TCR-CMV co-occurrence, with a repertoire-size bias correction applied to TCR pairs. A later analysis estimated false discovery rates by permuting HLA or CMV assignments 20 times. In a later analysis, co-occurring TCRs were grouped with DBSCAN, and TCRdist sequence similarity was added when clustering was performed within HLA-allele-positive subsets. Repertoires with fewer than 30,000 or more than 120,000 public chains, plus five repertoires with anomalous nucleotide sharing, were excluded from co-occurrence clustering. TCRdb limited this immuneACCESS table to in-frame rearrangements with V and J called. A share of clones is missing; checked studies link under half to unresolved V genes, and the rest is unexplained. V and J calls plus clone size are reproduced from that table; the DNA served to infer D and trimming. This sample gives around 130,000 clones in total; roughly 82% of them show up just once. The top ten constitute 10% to 12% of the sample.

This sequence originates from a male donor in good health and CMV-seropositive. The sequenced sample was PBMCs. The chain joins TRBV5-1 to TRBJ2-1, and TRBD2 aligns with 11 junction nucleotides. The sequence in DNA is TGCGCCAGCACCACGACTAGCGGGACCTACAATGAGCAGTTCTTC. This gives the protein CASTTTSGTYNEQFF.